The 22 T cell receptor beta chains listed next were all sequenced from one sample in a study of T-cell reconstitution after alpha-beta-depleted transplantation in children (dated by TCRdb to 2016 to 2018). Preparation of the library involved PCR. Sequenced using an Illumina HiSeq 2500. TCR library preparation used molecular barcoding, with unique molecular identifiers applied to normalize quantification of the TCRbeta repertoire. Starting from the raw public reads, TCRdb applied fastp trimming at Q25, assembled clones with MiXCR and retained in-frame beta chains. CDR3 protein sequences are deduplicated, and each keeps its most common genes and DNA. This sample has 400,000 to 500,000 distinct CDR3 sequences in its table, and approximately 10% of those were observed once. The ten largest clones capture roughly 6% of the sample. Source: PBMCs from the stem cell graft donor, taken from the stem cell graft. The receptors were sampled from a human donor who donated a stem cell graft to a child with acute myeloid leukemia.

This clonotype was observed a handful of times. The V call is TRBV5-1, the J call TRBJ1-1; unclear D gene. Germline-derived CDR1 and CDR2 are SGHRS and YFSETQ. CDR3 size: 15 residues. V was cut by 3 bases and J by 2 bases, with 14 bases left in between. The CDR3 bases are TGCGCCAGCAGCTGGTTTAAGGCTCCAAACACTGAAGCTTTCTTT. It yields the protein CASSWFKAPNTEAFF.

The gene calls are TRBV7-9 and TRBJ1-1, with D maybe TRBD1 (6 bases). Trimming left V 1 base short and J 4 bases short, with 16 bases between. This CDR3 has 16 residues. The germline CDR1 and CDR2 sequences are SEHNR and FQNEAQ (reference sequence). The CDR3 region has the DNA TGTGCCAGCAGCTTAGTCAGGGGAAGTGGAAGCACTGAAGCTTTCTTT. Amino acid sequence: CASSLVRGSGSTEAFF. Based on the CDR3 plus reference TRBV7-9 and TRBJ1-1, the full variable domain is DTGVSQNPRHKITKRGQNVTFRCDPISEHNRLYWYRQTLGQGPEFLTYFQNEAQLEKSRLLSDRFSAERPKGSFSTLEIQRTEQGDSAMYLCASSLVRGSGSTEAFFGQGTRLTVV.

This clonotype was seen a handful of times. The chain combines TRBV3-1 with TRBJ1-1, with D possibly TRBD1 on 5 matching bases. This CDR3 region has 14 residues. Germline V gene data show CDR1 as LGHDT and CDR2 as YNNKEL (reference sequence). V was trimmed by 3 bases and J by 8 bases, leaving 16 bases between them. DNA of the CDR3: TGTGCCAGCAGCCAGGGCGACAGAAATGGGGAAGCTTTCTTT. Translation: CASSQGDRNGEAFF.

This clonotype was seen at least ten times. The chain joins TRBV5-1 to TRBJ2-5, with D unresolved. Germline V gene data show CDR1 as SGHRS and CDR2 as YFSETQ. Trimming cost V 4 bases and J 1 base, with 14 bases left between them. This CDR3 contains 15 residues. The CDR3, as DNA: TGCGCCAGCAGCAACCTAAAACCGCCCCAAGAGACCCAGTACTTC. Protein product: CASSNLKPPQETQYF.

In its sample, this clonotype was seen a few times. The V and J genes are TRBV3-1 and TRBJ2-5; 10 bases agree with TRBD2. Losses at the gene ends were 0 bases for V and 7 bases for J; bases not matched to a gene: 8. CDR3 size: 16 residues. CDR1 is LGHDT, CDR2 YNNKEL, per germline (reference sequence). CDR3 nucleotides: TGTGCCAGCAGCCAAGATCCTAGCGGGGGCGTGCGGACCCAGTACTTC. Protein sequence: CASSQDPSGGVRTQYF.

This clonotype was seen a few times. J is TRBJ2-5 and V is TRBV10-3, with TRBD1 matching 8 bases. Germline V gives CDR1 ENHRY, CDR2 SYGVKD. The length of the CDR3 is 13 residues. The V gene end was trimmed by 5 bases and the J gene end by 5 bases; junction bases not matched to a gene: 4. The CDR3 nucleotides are TGTGCCATCAGTAGGACAGGGTGGGAGACCCAGTACTTC. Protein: CAISRTGWETQYF.

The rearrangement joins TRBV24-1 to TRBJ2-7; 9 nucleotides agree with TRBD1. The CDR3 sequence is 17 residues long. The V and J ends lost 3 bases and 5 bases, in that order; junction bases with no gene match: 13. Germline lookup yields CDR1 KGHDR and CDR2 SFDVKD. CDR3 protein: CATSDPFPGQGSHEQYV. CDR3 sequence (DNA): TGTGCCACCAGTGATCCATTCCCGGGACAGGGTAGCCACGAGCAGTACGTC.

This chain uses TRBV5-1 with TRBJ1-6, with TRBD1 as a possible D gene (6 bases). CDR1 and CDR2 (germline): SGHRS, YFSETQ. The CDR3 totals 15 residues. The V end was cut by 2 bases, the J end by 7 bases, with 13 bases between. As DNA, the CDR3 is TGCGCCAGCAGCTTACCGACAGGCCTCAATTCACCCCTCCACTTT. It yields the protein CASSLPTGLNSPLHF.

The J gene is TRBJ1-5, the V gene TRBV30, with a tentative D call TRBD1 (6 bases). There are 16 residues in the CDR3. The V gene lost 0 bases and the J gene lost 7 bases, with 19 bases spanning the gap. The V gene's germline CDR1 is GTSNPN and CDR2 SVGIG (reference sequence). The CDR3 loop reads CAWSVGGSPGQQPQHF. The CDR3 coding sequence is TGTGCCTGGAGTGTAGGGGGGAGCCCTGGGCAACAGCCCCAGCATTTT.

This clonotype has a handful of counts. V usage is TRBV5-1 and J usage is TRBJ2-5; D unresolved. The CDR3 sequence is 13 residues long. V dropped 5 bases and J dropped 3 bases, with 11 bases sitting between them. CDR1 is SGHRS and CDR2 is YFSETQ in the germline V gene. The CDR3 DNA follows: TGCGCCAGCAGTCGCGACCCTAAAGAGACCCAGTACTTC. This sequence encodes CASSRDPKETQYF.

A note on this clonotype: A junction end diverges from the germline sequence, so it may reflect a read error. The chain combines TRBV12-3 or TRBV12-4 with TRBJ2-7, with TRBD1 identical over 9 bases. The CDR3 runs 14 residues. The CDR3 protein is CASSSAGTGYVQYF. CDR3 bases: TGTGCCAGCAGTTCGGCCGGGACAGGGTACGTGCAGTACTTC.

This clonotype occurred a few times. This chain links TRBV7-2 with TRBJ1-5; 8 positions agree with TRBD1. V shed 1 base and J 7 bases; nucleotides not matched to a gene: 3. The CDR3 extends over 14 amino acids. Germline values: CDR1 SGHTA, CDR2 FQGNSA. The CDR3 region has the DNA TGTGCCAGCAGCTTAGTATCAGGGGGCCAGCCCCAGCATTTT. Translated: CASSLVSGGQPQHF.

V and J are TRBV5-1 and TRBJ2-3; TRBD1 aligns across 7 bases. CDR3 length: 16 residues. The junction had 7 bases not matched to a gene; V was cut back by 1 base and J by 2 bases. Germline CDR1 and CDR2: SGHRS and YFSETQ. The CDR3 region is CASSLSDRADTDTQYF. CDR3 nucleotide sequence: TGCGCCAGCAGCTTGAGCGACAGGGCGGACACAGATACGCAGTATTTT.

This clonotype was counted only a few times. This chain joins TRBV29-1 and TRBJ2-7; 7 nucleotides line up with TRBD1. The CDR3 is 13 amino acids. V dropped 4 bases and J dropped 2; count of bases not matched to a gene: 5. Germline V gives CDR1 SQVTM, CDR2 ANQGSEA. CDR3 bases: TGCAGCGTTGCCGCGACAGGGACCTACGAGCAGTACTTC. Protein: CSVAATGTYEQYF.

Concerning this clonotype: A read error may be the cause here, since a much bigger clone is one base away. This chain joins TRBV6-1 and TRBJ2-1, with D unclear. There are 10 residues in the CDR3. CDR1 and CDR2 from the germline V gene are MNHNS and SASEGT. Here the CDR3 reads CASRLNEHFF. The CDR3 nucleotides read TGTGCCAGCCGCCTTAATGAGCATTTCTTC.

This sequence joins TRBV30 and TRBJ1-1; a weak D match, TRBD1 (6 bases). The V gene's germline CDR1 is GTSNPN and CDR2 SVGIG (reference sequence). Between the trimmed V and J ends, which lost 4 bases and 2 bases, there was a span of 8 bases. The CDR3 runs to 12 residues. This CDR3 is CAWTRGNTEAFF. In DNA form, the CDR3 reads TGTGCCTGGACCAGGGGTAACACTGAAGCTTTCTTT.

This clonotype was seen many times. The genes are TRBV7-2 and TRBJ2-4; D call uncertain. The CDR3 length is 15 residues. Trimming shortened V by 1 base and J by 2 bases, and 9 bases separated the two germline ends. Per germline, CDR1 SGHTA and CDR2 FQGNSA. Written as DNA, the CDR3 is TGTGCCAGCAGCTTAGAGCTAGACCCCAAAAACATTCAGTACTTC. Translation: CASSLELDPKNIQYF. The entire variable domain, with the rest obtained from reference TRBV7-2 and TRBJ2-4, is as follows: GAGVSQSPSNKVTEKGKDVELRCDPISGHTALYWYRQSLGQGLEFLIYFQGNSAPDKSGLPSDRFSAERTGGSVSTLTIQRTQQEDSAVYLCASSLELDPKNIQYFGAGTRLSVL.

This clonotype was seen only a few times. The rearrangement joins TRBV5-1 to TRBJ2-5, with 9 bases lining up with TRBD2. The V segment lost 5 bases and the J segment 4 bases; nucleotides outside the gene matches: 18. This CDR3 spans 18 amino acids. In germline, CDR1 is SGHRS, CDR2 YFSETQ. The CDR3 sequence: CASRGGAASGIIGETQYF. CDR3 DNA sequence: TGCGCCAGCAGAGGTGGCGCGGCTAGCGGGATAATAGGAGAGACCCAGTACTTC.

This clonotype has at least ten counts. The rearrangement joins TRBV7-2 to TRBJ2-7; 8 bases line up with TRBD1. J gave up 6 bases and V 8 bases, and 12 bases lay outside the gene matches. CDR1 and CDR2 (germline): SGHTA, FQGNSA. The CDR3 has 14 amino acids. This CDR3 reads CASAPRTGLGEQYF. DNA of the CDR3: TGTGCCAGCGCCCCCAGGACAGGGCTCGGCGAGCAGTACTTC.

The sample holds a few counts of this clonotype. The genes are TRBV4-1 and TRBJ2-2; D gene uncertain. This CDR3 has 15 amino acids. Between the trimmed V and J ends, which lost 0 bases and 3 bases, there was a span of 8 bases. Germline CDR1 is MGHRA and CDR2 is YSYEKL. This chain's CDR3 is CASSQEGSDTGELFF. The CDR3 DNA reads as TGCGCCAGCAGCCAAGAAGGATCAGACACCGGGGAGCTGTTTTTT.

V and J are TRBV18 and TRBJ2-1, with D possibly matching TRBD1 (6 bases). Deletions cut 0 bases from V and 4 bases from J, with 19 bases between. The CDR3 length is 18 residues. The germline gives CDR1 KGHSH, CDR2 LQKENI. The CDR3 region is CASSPPLQGRTRYNEQFF. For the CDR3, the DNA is TGTGCCAGCTCACCACCGTTACAGGGACGGACGCGTTACAATGAGCAGTTCTTC.

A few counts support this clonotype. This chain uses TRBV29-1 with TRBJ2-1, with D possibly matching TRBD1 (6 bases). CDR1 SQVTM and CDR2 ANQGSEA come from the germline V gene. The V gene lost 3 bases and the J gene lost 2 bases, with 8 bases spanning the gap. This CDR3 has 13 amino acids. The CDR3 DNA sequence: TGCAGCGTTGATACAGGGACCTACAATGAGCAGTTCTTC. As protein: CSVDTGTYNEQFF.